This T cell receptor (beta chain) was observed in a study of PD-1 blockade in classical Hodgkin lymphoma. About the study: Every 2 weeks, patients got 3 mg/kg intravenous nivolumab.

The length of the CDR3 is 13 residues. V lost 2 bases and J 4 bases, leaving 8 bases between the germline ends. Germline V gene data show CDR1 as SGHAT and CDR2 as FQNNGV. With no exception, relapse followed autologous stem cell transplantation in all patients, and brentuximab vedotin exposure varied. TCRdb's copy holds only in-frame clones and misses some; the assay was immunoSEQ multiplex PCR. This sample carries approximately 57,000 clones, 80% to 95% of them seen once, and the ten largest clones take roughly a tenth. Whole-study findings and limits: Nivolumab starters within 1 year of ASCT were excluded.

Turning to this clone: What it binds is unknown.

V usage is TRBV11-2 and J usage is TRBJ1-1; D unclear. The clonotype comes from a human donor with classical Hodgkin lymphoma. The material sequenced was peripheral blood mononuclear cells (PBMCs), taken before the second cycle of nivolumab. The CDR3 region is CASSLLFGTEAFF. In DNA form, the CDR3 reads TGTGCCAGCAGCTTATTATTTGGCACTGAAGCTTTCTTT. Full variable domain (outside the CDR3, taken from reference TRBV11-2 and TRBJ1-1): EAGVAQSPRYKIIEKRQSVAFWCNPISGHATLYWYQQILGQGPKLLIQFQNNGVVDDSQLPKDRFSAERLKGVDSTLKIQPAKLEDSAVYLCASSLLFGTEAFFGQGTRLTVV.